This paragraph reports one TCR beta chain. The record originates from a study of blood T cell repertoires in COVID-19. Overall study: Collection of acute and convalescent COVID-19 samples took place in the United States, Italy and Spain. In each case, the material was cDNA or gDNA derived from T cells, B-cell-depleted T cells, or PBMCs.

The CDR3 length is 14 residues. V was clipped by 5 bases and J by 1 base, with 11 bases between them. Germline CDR1 is SGHTA and CDR2 is FQGTGA. Per the study methods: Estimation of nucleated cell counts relied on the amplification of reference gene primers. The repertoire was sequenced with immunoSEQ multiplex PCR; TCRdb's copy has only in-frame clones and lacks some. The V and J calls and clone size are taken from that table; D and trimming were inferred from the DNA. The table shows around 95,000 clones, with just under 80% occurring only once. Sequenced: peripheral blood. The sequence was collected from a woman in her seventies with acute or convalescent COVID-19. V is TRBV7-3 and J is TRBJ1-1; D may be TRBD1 (5 bases). The chain's CDR3 is CASSPTEQNTEAFF. CDR3 bases: TGTGCCAGCAGCCCGACAGAGCAGAACACTGAAGCTTTCTTT.